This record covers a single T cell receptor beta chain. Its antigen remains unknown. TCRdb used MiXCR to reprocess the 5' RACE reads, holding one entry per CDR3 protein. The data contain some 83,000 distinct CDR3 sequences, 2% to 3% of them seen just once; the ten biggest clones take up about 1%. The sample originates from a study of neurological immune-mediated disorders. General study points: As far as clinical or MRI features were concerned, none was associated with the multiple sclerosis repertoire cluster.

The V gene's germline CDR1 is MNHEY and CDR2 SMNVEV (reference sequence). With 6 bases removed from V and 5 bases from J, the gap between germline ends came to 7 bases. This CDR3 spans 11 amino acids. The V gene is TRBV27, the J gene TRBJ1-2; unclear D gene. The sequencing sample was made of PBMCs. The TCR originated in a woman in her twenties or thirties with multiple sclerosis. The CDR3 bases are TGTGCCAGCAGCTCGGGTTATGGCTACACCTTC. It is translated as CASSSGYGYTF.